This TCR beta chain was recorded in a study of T cells in Graves' hyperthyroidism and ophthalmopathy. TCR beta CDR3 regions were amplified from RNA transcripts. With the HTBI primer set, the TCR CDR3 went through a first round of RT-PCR. TCRdb independently ran MiXCR on the multiplex PCR reads; one entry per CDR3 protein. In the table there are about 600,000 distinct CDR3 sequences, more than 13% of which are singletons. Those patients with uncontrolled infection, other autoimmune disease, pregnancy or lactation were excluded. Orbital computed tomography, thyroid ultrasound, serum thyroxine and TRAb, and clinical symptoms together informed the diagnoses. Overall study findings and caveats: Using 13 V-J features, a model discriminated ophthalmopathy from stable hyperthyroidism. The blood repertoire included most of the expanded thyroid clonotypes above 0.001.

With respect to this clonotype: Its antigen remains unknown. A much larger clonotype is one base distant, so this may be a read error.

Sequenced material: blood. The TCR sequence derives from a woman younger than 30 with Graves' ophthalmopathy.

The chain's CDR3 is CSARDPTGSAKNIQYF. In DNA form, the CDR3 reads TGCAGTGCTAGAGACCCGACAGGGAGTGCCAAAAACATTCAGTACTTC. This rearrangement joins TRBV20-1 to TRBJ2-4; 7 bases are a match to TRBD1. V was pared by 0 bases and J by 1 base, with 6 bases of the junction left unmatched. The CDR3 has 16 amino acids. Germline V CDR1 and CDR2: DFQATT, SNEGSKA (reference sequence).